Detailed here is one TCR beta chain. There are 14 residues in the CDR3. With 4 bases removed from V and 3 bases from J, the gap between germline ends came to 10 bases. Looked up from germline, CDR1 is PRHDT and CDR2 is FYEKMQ (reference sequence). The sample originates from a study of blood T cell repertoires in COVID-19. Study summary: T cells, B-cell-depleted T cells, or PBMCs provided the cDNA or gDNA that served as material.

How the authors handled the data: How many nucleated cells were present was estimated from reference gene primer amplification. Measured with immunoSEQ multiplex PCR; TCRdb has only the in-frame clones, and not every one. The D gene and trimming were derived from the DNA, and the V and J assignments and clone size from that table. The sample lists about 180,000 clones, around 83% occurring once. The source material was peripheral blood. The chain recombines TRBV13 with TRBJ2-1; possible D gene TRBD2, 5 bases. The receptor's source is a woman aged 50 to 65 with COVID-19, enrolled during active disease. CDR3 amino acids: CASSSTGYYNEQFF. In DNA, the CDR3 is TGTGCCAGCAGCTCTACGGGATACTACAATGAGCAGTTCTTC. Variable domain in full (rest from reference TRBV13 and TRBJ2-1): AAGVIQSPRHLIKEKRETATLKCYPIPRHDTVYWYQQGPGQDPQFLISFYEKMQSDKGSIPDRFSAQQFSDYHSELNMSSLELGDSALYFCASSSTGYYNEQFFGPGTRLTVL.